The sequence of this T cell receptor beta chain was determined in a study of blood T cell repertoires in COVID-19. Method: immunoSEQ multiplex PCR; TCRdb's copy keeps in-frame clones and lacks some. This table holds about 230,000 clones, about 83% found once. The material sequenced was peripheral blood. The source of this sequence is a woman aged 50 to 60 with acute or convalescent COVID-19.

CDR3 in DNA: TGTGCCAGCAGTTACTCCGGACTGTTCCAAGAGACCCAGTACTTC. As protein: CASSYSGLFQETQYF. V usage is TRBV6-2 or TRBV6-3 and J usage is TRBJ2-5; possibly TRBD2 for D (5 bases). V was trimmed by 0 bases and J by 1 base, leaving 9 bases between them. Germline V gene sequence: CDR1 MNHEY, CDR2 SVGEGT. There are 15 residues in the CDR3.